These 5 T cell receptor beta chains were all obtained from the same sample, sequenced in a study of blood T cell repertoires in COVID-19. The data were produced by immunoSEQ multiplex PCR, yet TCRdb's version contains in-frame clones alone and is incomplete. The table has approximately 240,000 clones, 84% seen once. The specimen sequenced was peripheral blood. The receptor set was obtained from a man aged 50 to 60 with acute or convalescent COVID-19.

The chain carries TRBV18 and TRBJ2-1; TRBD2 matches at 7 bases. With 2 bases clipped from V and 5 bases from J, the junction kept 12 bases outside the gene matches. Germline V CDR1 and CDR2: KGHSH, LQKENI. The CDR3 is 17 amino acids. Written as DNA, the CDR3 is TGTGCCAGCTCACCAGGGGGACGGACTAGGGTGGACAATGAGCAGTTCTTC. It specifies CASSPGGRTRVDNEQFF.

This chain uses TRBV6-1 with TRBJ2-7; unclear D gene. This CDR3 is built from 14 residues. Per germline, CDR1 MNHNS and CDR2 SASEGT. Between the trimmed V and J ends, which lost 0 bases and 4 bases, there was a span of 10 bases. The CDR3 loop reads CASSEAWLEYEQYF. In DNA, the CDR3 is TGTGCCAGCAGTGAAGCTTGGTTGGAGTACGAGCAGTACTTC.

This clone was counted a single time. The chain uses TRBV25-1 and TRBJ2-7; 7 bases are a match to TRBD2. Germline CDR1 is MGHDK and CDR2 is SYGVNS. This CDR3 spans 12 amino acids. Unmatched junction bases numbered 1, after V lost 5 bases and J lost 3 bases. This CDR3 is CASSRGDYEQYF. CDR3 nucleotide sequence: TGTGCCAGCAGTCGGGGGGACTACGAGCAGTACTTC.

The J gene is TRBJ2-2, the V gene TRBV3-1 (or the pseudogene TRBV3-2); TRBD2 aligns across 10 bases. The V gene's germline CDR1 is LGHDT and CDR2 YNNKEL (reference sequence). This CDR3 spans 19 amino acids. V shed 6 bases and J 0 bases; nucleotides not matched to a gene: 13. The DNA of the CDR3 is TGTGCCAGCAGTCGATGGGCTAGCGGGAGAGGATCGAACACCGGGGAGCTGTTTTTT. This codes for CASSRWASGRGSNTGELFF.

The chain links TRBV27 to TRBJ1-5, with D perhaps matching TRBD1 (6 bases). This CDR3 is 18 amino acids long. Germline V gene sequence: CDR1 MNHEY, CDR2 SMNVEV (reference sequence). Trimming shortened V by 4 bases and J by 0 bases, and 19 bases separated the two germline ends. In DNA, the CDR3 is TGTGCCAGCAGTTCGCAAAGGGACAATCTTTATAGCAATCAGCCCCAGCATTTT. It translates to CASSSQRDNLYSNQPQHF.